This T cell receptor (beta chain) derives from a study of identifying expanded T cells in peripheral blood. Study-wide points: Technical replicates showed roughly 1.2 changed clones; approximately 2 weeks approximately 15; four weeks 19. Variance in clone template counts between approximately two-week samples significantly increased with total template count across all healthy donors.

Generated by immunoSEQ multiplex PCR, the TCRdb table keeps only in-frame clones and is missing some. Of roughly 82,000 clones listed, about 83% are singletons. During the collection period, no donor immune events like infections were recorded. CDR3 length: 12 amino acids. Per germline, CDR1 LNHDA and CDR2 SQIVND (reference sequence). The ends were cut back, 6 bases at V and 5 bases at J, with 9 bases in the middle. Points on this clone: The antigen remains unidentified.

The V call is TRBV19, the J call TRBJ2-3; D is perhaps TRBD1 (6 bases). The clonotype was recovered from a person aged 18 to 70 in good health. What was sequenced was blood. The CDR3 protein is CASRGQRDTQYF. The CDR3 DNA sequence: TGTGCCAGTAGAGGACAGCGAGATACGCAGTATTTT.